These T cell receptor beta chains were read from a single sample in a study of shared clonotypes between healthy human individuals. Profiling relied on immunoSEQ multiplex PCR, and the TCRdb table lists in-frame clones only, not all of them. In the table there are approximately 480,000 clones, about 80% of which are singletons. The sample consisted of PBMCs. All receptors come from a middle-aged woman in good health. Some clones in this sample may be carry-over from other donors' samples. Both conserved end residues are part of each CDR3. The D gene is left open where the match is weak. Clone size is not always given. Where it is, it says once, few, many or a class for expanded clones.

v_gene: TRBV5-1
abundance: .
j_gene: TRBJ1-3
d_gene: TRBD1
CDR3nt: TGCGCCAGCAGCTTGACAGGGGCTGGAAACACCATATATTTT
CDR3aa: CASSLTGAGNTIYF

v_gene: TRBV7-9
abundance: .
j_gene: TRBJ2-7
d_gene: TRBD2
CDR3nt: TGTGCCAGCAGCCCAACCTTAGCGGGAGTACCCGAGCAGTACTTC
CDR3aa: CASSPTLAGVPEQYF

v_gene: TRBV10-3
abundance: .
j_gene: TRBJ1-1
d_gene: .
CDR3nt: TGTGCCATCAGGGGTACGGACACTGAAGCTTTCTTT
CDR3aa: CAIRGTDTEAFF

v_gene: TRBV7-9
abundance: .
j_gene: TRBJ2-2
d_gene: .
CDR3nt: TGTGCCAGCAGCTTAGTTGTGGGTTCCGGGGAGCTGTTTTTT
CDR3aa: CASSLVVGSGELFF

v_gene: TRBV7-9
abundance: .
j_gene: TRBJ2-1
d_gene: TRBD2
CDR3nt: TGTGCCACCGAGGGAGGGCTCAGATATCCCCTCAAAAATGAGCAGTTCTTC
CDR3aa: CATEGGLRYPLKNEQFF

v_gene: TRBV27
abundance: .
j_gene: TRBJ2-3
d_gene: TRBD2
CDR3nt: TGTGCCAGCAGTTTATATCCGAGGACTAGCGGGAGGGCTCCCTCCACAGATACGCAGTATTTT
CDR3aa: CASSLYPRTSGRAPSTDTQYF

v_gene: TRBV28
abundance: .
j_gene: TRBJ1-5
d_gene: TRBD1
CDR3nt: TGTGCCAGCAGTTTTACCGCGGGACAGTACAATCAGCCCCAGCATTTT
CDR3aa: CASSFTAGQYNQPQHF

v_gene: TRBV9
abundance: many
j_gene: TRBJ2-3
d_gene: .
CDR3nt: TGTGCCAGCAGCGTAGACTCTTTTGCAGATACGCAGTATTTT
CDR3aa: CASSVDSFADTQYF

v_gene: TRBV7-9
abundance: .
j_gene: TRBJ2-1
d_gene: TRBD1
CDR3nt: TGTGCCAGCAGCGACCGGGACAGGTTGGGCAATGAGCAGTTCTTC
CDR3aa: CASSDRDRLGNEQFF

v_gene: TRBV18
abundance: .
j_gene: TRBJ1-1
d_gene: TRBD1
CDR3nt: TGTGCCAGCTCACTTTACGGACAGGGGGCTCTTGAAATTACTGAAGCTTTCTTT
CDR3aa: CASSLYGQGALEITEAFF

v_gene: TRBV9
abundance: .
j_gene: TRBJ2-7
d_gene: .
CDR3nt: TGTGCCAGCAGCGTAGGCGCCGGGATCTACGAGCAGTACTTC
CDR3aa: CASSVGAGIYEQYF

v_gene: TRBV6-6
abundance: .
j_gene: TRBJ2-1
d_gene: TRBD1
CDR3nt: TGTGCCAGCAGTCATCCGGGACAGGGGAGCAGTGAGCAGTTCTTC
CDR3aa: CASSHPGQGSSEQFF

v_gene: TRBV11-2
abundance: .
j_gene: TRBJ2-1
d_gene: TRBD1
CDR3nt: TGTGCCAGCAGCCTCAATCAGGGGGCCTCCTACAATGAGCAGTTCTTC
CDR3aa: CASSLNQGASYNEQFF

v_gene: TRBV2
abundance: .
j_gene: TRBJ2-2
d_gene: .
CDR3nt: TGTGCCAGCAGTGAAGACAGGGCGGGCACCGGGGAGCTGTTTTTT
CDR3aa: CASSEDRAGTGELFF

v_gene: TRBV7-9
abundance: many
j_gene: TRBJ2-7
d_gene: .
CDR3nt: TGTGCCAGCAGCCAAGGGGAGGGGGAATACGCCGAGCAGTACTTC
CDR3aa: CASSQGEGEYAEQYF

v_gene: TRBV4-3
abundance: .
j_gene: TRBJ1-3
d_gene: .
CDR3nt: TGCGCCAGCAGCCAAGCTCGGGCAGGGGAAAACACCATATATTTT
CDR3aa: CASSQARAGENTIYF

v_gene: TRBV30
abundance: .
j_gene: TRBJ1-5
d_gene: TRBD1
CDR3nt: TGTGCCTGGAGTGGCACGGACAGGGCCCGACAGCCCCAGCATTTT
CDR3aa: CAWSGTDRARQPQHF

v_gene: TRBV6-5
abundance: .
j_gene: TRBJ2-7
d_gene: .
CDR3nt: TGTGCCAGCAGTATGCGGGACGGACGCTCCTACGAGCAGTACTTC
CDR3aa: CASSMRDGRSYEQYF

v_gene: TRBV2
abundance: .
j_gene: TRBJ2-7
d_gene: .
CDR3nt: TGTGCCAGCAGTGACACAAACTACGAGCAGTACTTC
CDR3aa: CASSDTNYEQYF

v_gene: TRBV2
abundance: .
j_gene: TRBJ1-2
d_gene: .
CDR3nt: TGTGCCAGCAGTGAAGCGCAGGGGTACTATGGCTACACCTTC
CDR3aa: CASSEAQGYYGYTF

v_gene: TRBV5-6
abundance: .
j_gene: TRBJ2-5
d_gene: .
CDR3nt: TGTGCCAGCAGCTTGGGGGCGGGGGCCCGGGAGACCCAGTACTTC
CDR3aa: CASSLGAGARETQYF

v_gene: TRBV5-6
abundance: .
j_gene: TRBJ1-2
d_gene: TRBD1
CDR3nt: TGTGCCAGCAGCCAGACGGACAGGTATTATGGCTACACCTTC
CDR3aa: CASSQTDRYYGYTF

v_gene: TRBV29-1
abundance: .
j_gene: TRBJ1-4
d_gene: .
CDR3nt: TGCAGCGCTCGGGATCTAGGCGAAAAACCGTTTTTT
CDR3aa: CSARDLGEKPFF

v_gene: TRBV7-9
abundance: .
j_gene: TRBJ2-1
d_gene: TRBD2
CDR3nt: TGTGCCAGCAGCTTCAGACTAGCGGGAGGACAGTTCTTC
CDR3aa: CASSFRLAGGQFF

v_gene: TRBV28
abundance: .
j_gene: TRBJ1-4
d_gene: TRBD1
CDR3nt: TGTGCCAGCAGGGCCACAGGGGAAGGGGAAAAACTGTTTTTT
CDR3aa: CASRATGEGEKLFF

v_gene: TRBV18
abundance: .
j_gene: TRBJ2-1
d_gene: TRBD2
CDR3nt: TGTGCCAGCTCACCGGGACTAGCGAACAATGAGCAGTTCTTC
CDR3aa: CASSPGLANNEQFF

v_gene: TRBV10-1
abundance: .
j_gene: TRBJ2-1
d_gene: .
CDR3nt: TGCGCCAGCAGTGAGTCGGGGGCGAGGATCTACAATGAGCAGTTCTTC
CDR3aa: CASSESGARIYNEQFF

v_gene: TRBV5-1
abundance: .
j_gene: TRBJ2-1
d_gene: TRBD2
CDR3nt: TGCGCCAGCGCCGGGACTAGCGGGAAAGGTGAGCAGTTCTTC
CDR3aa: CASAGTSGKGEQFF

v_gene: TRBV19
abundance: .
j_gene: TRBJ2-3
d_gene: .
CDR3nt: TGTGCCAGTGGTGGCCTATCGGGTGGAGATACGCAGTATTTT
CDR3aa: CASGGLSGGDTQYF

v_gene: TRBV28
abundance: .
j_gene: TRBJ2-7
d_gene: .
CDR3nt: TGTGCCAGCGGCCTCCAAGAGCAGTACTTC
CDR3aa: CASGLQEQYF

v_gene: TRBV29-1
abundance: .
j_gene: TRBJ1-2
d_gene: TRBD1
CDR3nt: TGCAGCGTAAGAGCCGGGACAGAGTATGGCTACACCTTC
CDR3aa: CSVRAGTEYGYTF

v_gene: TRBV6-6
abundance: .
j_gene: TRBJ2-3
d_gene: TRBD1
CDR3nt: TGTGCCAGCAGCGGGACAGGGAGCACAGATACGCAGTATTTT
CDR3aa: CASSGTGSTDTQYF

v_gene: TRBV11-1
abundance: .
j_gene: TRBJ2-5
d_gene: .
CDR3nt: TGTGCCAGCAGCTTAATTGGCGGGTGGCGGGAAGAGACCCAGTACTTC
CDR3aa: CASSLIGGWREETQYF

v_gene: TRBV4-1
abundance: .
j_gene: TRBJ2-3
d_gene: .
CDR3nt: TGCGCCAGCAGTAGGGGAAGTGGAGATACGCAGTATTTT
CDR3aa: CASSRGSGDTQYF

v_gene: TRBV9
abundance: .
j_gene: TRBJ2-6
d_gene: .
CDR3nt: TGTGCCAGCAGCCCAAGCACTGGGGCCAACGTCCTGACTTTC
CDR3aa: CASSPSTGANVLTF